The 12 T cell receptor beta chains listed next were all sequenced from one sample in a study of blood T cells in healthy people across ages. Sample-barcoded 5' priming and a J-beta primer mix drove a second PCR of roughly 6 to 12 cycles. TCRdb re-called the 5' RACE reads through MiXCR, storing one row per CDR3 protein. Of more than 700,000 distinct CDR3 sequences in the sample, about 42% are singletons; the top ten hold roughly 20%. Sequenced sample: blood. All receptors derive from a man older than 75 in good health.

The chain is built from TRBV25-1 and TRBJ2-1; D is perhaps TRBD2 (6 bases). Near its end, the DNA agrees better with TRBJ2-7, so the J call may be wrong. CDR3 length: 16 residues. Germline CDR1 reads MGHDK; CDR2 reads SYGVNS. The CDR3 coding sequence is TGTGCCAGCAGTGGGAGGGCCAGCGGATCCTACAATGAGCAGTACTTC. Translated, it gives CASSGRASGSYNEQYF.

This clonotype has ten or more counts. This chain links TRBV6-5 with TRBJ2-1, with 10 bases fitting TRBD2. J gave up 9 bases and V 5 bases, and 7 bases lay outside the gene matches. The CDR3 spans 14 residues. Germline loops: CDR1 MNHEY, CDR2 SVGAGI. The DNA of the CDR3 is TGTGCCAGCAGTAAAACTAGCGGGACAGCTGAGCAGTTCTTC. Its translation is CASSKTSGTAEQFF.

The chain has TRBV11-1 and TRBJ2-7, with D possibly being TRBD1 (5 bases). The DNA end favors TRBJ2-5, so the J call may be wrong. Germline V lookup: CDR1 SGHAT, CDR2 FQDESV (reference sequence). The CDR3 runs to 14 residues. In DNA form, the CDR3 reads TGTGCCAGCAGCTTTGCCGGACAATACGGGACCCAGTACTTC. Translated, it gives CASSFAGQYGTQYF.

V usage is TRBV11-2 and J usage is TRBJ2-1; 7 bases are a match to TRBD2. Per the germline V gene, CDR1 is SGHAT and CDR2 is FQNNGV. This CDR3 has 14 amino acids. Germline trimming cut 7 bases from V and 5 bases from J; bases unmatched to any gene: 8. Written as DNA, the CDR3 is TGTGCCAGCACCTACCTAGCGGATAACAATGAGCAGTTCTTC. Its protein product is CASTYLADNNEQFF.

This clonotype appeared once. The genes are TRBV2 and TRBJ2-1, with 8 bases fitting TRBD2. The CDR3 totals 14 residues. Germline CDR1 is SNHLY and CDR2 is FYNNEI. Germline trimming cut 8 bases from V and 8 bases from J; bases unmatched to any gene: 11. Written as DNA, the CDR3 is TGTGCCAGCCGACCGGGACTAGATGTATATGAGCAGTTCTTC. Protein sequence: CASRPGLDVYEQFF. The variable domain in full, with the rest retrieved from reference TRBV2 and TRBJ2-1, is EPEVTQTPSHQVTQMGQEVILRCVPISNHLYFYWYRQILGQKVEFLVSFYNNEISEKSEIFDDQFSVERPDGSNFTLKIRSTKLEDSAMYFCASRPGLDVYEQFFGPGTRLTVL.

The DNA for the CDR3 is TGCGCCAGCAGCTTGATGCCCACCATCCCCTACAATGAGCAGTTCTTC. Its translation: CASSLMPTIPYNEQFF. The chain combines TRBV5-1 with TRBJ2-1; D not certain. The CDR3 length is 16 residues. V dropped 1 base and J dropped 2 bases, with 13 bases sitting between them. CDR1 and CDR2 from the germline V gene are SGHRS and YFSETQ.

The chain combines TRBV4-2 with TRBJ2-1; unclear D gene. The CDR3 has 14 amino acids. V was pared by 6 bases and J by 2 bases, with 11 bases between. The germline gives CDR1 LGHNA, CDR2 YNFKEQ. The CDR3 loop is CASRKSETYNEQFF. CDR3 sequence (DNA): TGTGCCAGCAGGAAAAGCGAAACCTACAATGAGCAGTTCTTC.

This chain links TRBV5-1 with TRBJ2-3, with D unclear. V was shortened by 0 bases and J by 6 bases, with 14 bases between the two germline ends. The germline V gene encodes CDR1 SGHRS and CDR2 YFSETQ. The CDR3 loop spans 15 amino acids. CDR3 protein: CASSLVRLNWDTQYF. The CDR3 bases are TGCGCCAGCAGCTTGGTGAGGTTGAACTGGGATACGCAGTATTTT.

This chain links TRBV11-2 with TRBJ1-2, with 7 bases aligning to TRBD1. With 3 bases clipped from V and 4 bases from J, the junction kept 8 bases outside the gene matches. This CDR3 contains 15 residues. Germline assignment: CDR1 SGHAT and CDR2 FQNNGV. The CDR3: CASSLSGQEFYGYTF. In DNA, the CDR3 is TGTGCCAGCAGCTTGAGCGGACAGGAATTCTATGGCTACACCTTC. The full variable domain, in which reference TRBV11-2 and TRBJ1-2 provide the parts outside the CDR3, is EAGVAQSPRYKIIEKRQSVAFWCNPISGHATLYWYQQILGQGPKLLIQFQNNGVVDDSQLPKDRFSAERLKGVDSTLKIQPAKLEDSAVYLCASSLSGQEFYGYTFGSGTRLTVV.

V usage is TRBV12-3 or TRBV12-4 and J usage is TRBJ1-1; D ambiguous. V was clipped by 6 bases and J by 0 bases, with 17 bases between them. The CDR3 extends over 16 amino acids. CDR3: CASSTQPTAMNTEAFF. The DNA for the CDR3 is TGTGCCAGCAGCACTCAACCGACCGCAATGAACACTGAAGCTTTCTTT.

Only a few counts were recorded for this clonotype. The chain has TRBV20-1 and TRBJ2-7, with 7 bases fitting TRBD1. Germline V gene data show CDR1 as DFQATT and CDR2 as SNEGSKA (reference sequence). With 7 bases clipped from V and 3 bases from J, the junction kept 6 bases outside the gene matches. This CDR3 region has 12 residues. CDR3 sequence reads: CSETRQGYEQYF. CDR3 coding DNA: TGCAGTGAAACCCGACAGGGCTACGAGCAGTACTTC.

This clonotype turned up a few times. This chain uses TRBV29-1 with TRBJ1-1; TRBD1 aligns across 7 bases. Germline-derived CDR1 and CDR2 are SQVTM and ANQGSEA. The V gene end was trimmed by 6 bases and the J gene end by 2 bases; junction bases not matched to a gene: 6. The CDR3 covers 13 residues. The CDR3 bases are TGCAGCGTACGGGACAGTTTTAACACTGAAGCTTTCTTT. Translation gives CSVRDSFNTEAFF.